These 7 T cell receptor beta chains share one sample of origin, sequenced in a study of lymphopenia after photon versus proton radiotherapy. Method: immunoSEQ multiplex PCR; TCRdb's copy keeps in-frame clones and lacks some. Of roughly 38,000 clones detected, around nine tenths appear once; the ten largest clones hold about 15%. The specimen was peripheral blood, collected from a patient treated with photon-based radiotherapy. These TCRs come from a man aged 55 to 69 with cholangiocarcinoma.

This clone was picked up a small number of times. The rearrangement joins TRBV10-2 to TRBJ2-3; 8 bases are a match to TRBD2. V lost 3 bases to trimming and J lost 4 bases; unmatched junction nucleotides: 18. The germline V gene has CDR1 WSHSY and CDR2 SAAADI. The CDR3 runs to 19 residues. The CDR3 is CASSEGHIRGSGISDTQYF. The CDR3 DNA reads TGCGCCAGCAGTGAAGGTCATATCAGGGGTAGCGGGATTTCAGATACGCAGTATTTT.

CDR3 in amino acids: CASSYLVNEQFF. For the CDR3, the DNA is TGTGCCAGCAGTTACCTCGTCAATGAGCAGTTCTTC. The chain combines TRBV6-6 with TRBJ2-1; D gene unclear. CDR1 MNHNY and CDR2 SVGAGI come from the germline V gene (reference sequence). Trimming shortened V by 2 bases and J by 6 bases, and 5 bases separated the two germline ends. CDR3 size: 12 residues.

The gene calls are TRBV29-1 and TRBJ2-1, with D tentatively TRBD2 (5 bases). This CDR3 spans 12 amino acids. The germline CDR1 and CDR2 sequences are SQVTM and ANQGSEA. Trimming took 6 bases from V and 3 from J, leaving 9 bases between them. CDR3 sequence reads: CSVARDYNEQFF. The CDR3 nucleotides read TGCAGCGTGGCCCGGGACTACAATGAGCAGTTCTTC.

V and J are TRBV9 and TRBJ1-1; tentatively, D is TRBD1 (6 bases). Trimming shortened V by 4 bases and J by 0 bases, and 7 bases separated the two germline ends. The V gene's germline CDR1 is SGDLS and CDR2 YYNGEE. The CDR3 loop spans 13 amino acids. The CDR3 here is CASSQGMNTEAFF. Here the CDR3 DNA reads TGTGCCAGCAGCCAGGGGATGAACACTGAAGCTTTCTTT. Looking up the rest from reference TRBV9 and TRBJ1-1 gives the full variable domain: DSGVTQTPKHLITATGQRVTLRCSPRSGDLSVYWYQQSLDQGLQFLIQYYNGEERAKGNILERFSAQQFPDLHSELNLSSLELGDSALYFCASSQGMNTEAFFGQGTRLTVV.

This chain links TRBV13 with TRBJ2-7; TRBD2 matches 14 bases. Germline-derived CDR1 and CDR2 are PRHDT and FYEKMQ (reference sequence). V was clipped by 0 bases and J by 6 bases; unmatched bases: 1. This CDR3 region has 15 residues. The CDR3 here is CASSLGGLAGVEQYF. For the CDR3, the DNA is TGTGCCAGCAGCTTAGGGGGACTAGCGGGAGTCGAGCAGTACTTC.

This sequence joins TRBV27 and TRBJ1-4; possibly TRBD1 for D (6 bases). From germline, CDR1 is MNHEY and CDR2 SMNVEV (reference sequence). The CDR3 is made up of 13 amino acids. V was pared by 2 bases and J by 7 bases, with 8 bases between. The CDR3 region is CASSLTGAEKLFF. Here the CDR3 DNA reads TGTGCCAGCAGTTTAACGGGGGCTGAAAAACTGTTTTTT.

The chain recombines TRBV5-1 with TRBJ2-7; possibly TRBD2 for D (5 bases). The germline V gene has CDR1 SGHRS and CDR2 YFSETQ. V lost 2 bases to trimming and J lost 6 bases, with 6 bases between them. The CDR3 is 11 amino acids. The CDR3 DNA reads as TGCGCCAGCAGCTTAGGAGGCGAGCAGTACTTC. Protein: CASSLGGEQYF.